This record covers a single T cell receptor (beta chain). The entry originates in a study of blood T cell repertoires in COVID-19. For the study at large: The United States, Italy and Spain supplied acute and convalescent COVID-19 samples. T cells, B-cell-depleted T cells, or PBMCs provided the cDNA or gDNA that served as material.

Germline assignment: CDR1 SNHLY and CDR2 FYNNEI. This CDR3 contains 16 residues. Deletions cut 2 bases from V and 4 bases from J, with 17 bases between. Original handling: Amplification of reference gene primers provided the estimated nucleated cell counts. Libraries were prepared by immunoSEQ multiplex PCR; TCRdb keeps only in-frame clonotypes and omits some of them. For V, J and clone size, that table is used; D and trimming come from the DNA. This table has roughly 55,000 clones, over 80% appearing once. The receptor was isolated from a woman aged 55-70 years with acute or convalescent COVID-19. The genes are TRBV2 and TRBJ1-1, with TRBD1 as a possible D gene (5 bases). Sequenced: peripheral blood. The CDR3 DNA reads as TGTGCCAGCAGTGAATATGGGGGGGGATTGATCACTGAAGCTTTCTTT. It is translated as CASSEYGGGLITEAFF.